This note documents a single T cell receptor beta chain sequence. The antigen is unknown. The data originate from a study of graft-versus-host responses after intestinal transplantation. Whole-study results and caveats: Researchers found GvH clones in recipient marrow, and some showed up first in ileum or blood. The highest levels of circulating GvH clones went along with early declines in HvG clones after transplant.

Data came from immunoSEQ multiplex PCR; TCRdb stores just in-frame clones and leaves some out. The repertoire holds around 90,000 clones, with approximately 95% as singletons. This CDR3 comprises 13 residues. The ends lost 5 bases at V and 6 bases at J; junction bases unmatched: 5. The germline gives CDR1 LNHDA, CDR2 SQIVND (reference sequence). The V gene is TRBV19, the J gene TRBJ2-7; 9 positions match TRBD2. The material sequenced was unstimulated CD8+ T cells sorted from spleen or lymph node cells, taken before intestinal transplant. The receptor's source is a human donor who received an intestinal transplant. CDR3 loop: CASSPRSGSEQYF. In DNA, the CDR3 is TGTGCCAGTAGTCCTCGTAGCGGGAGCGAGCAGTACTTC.